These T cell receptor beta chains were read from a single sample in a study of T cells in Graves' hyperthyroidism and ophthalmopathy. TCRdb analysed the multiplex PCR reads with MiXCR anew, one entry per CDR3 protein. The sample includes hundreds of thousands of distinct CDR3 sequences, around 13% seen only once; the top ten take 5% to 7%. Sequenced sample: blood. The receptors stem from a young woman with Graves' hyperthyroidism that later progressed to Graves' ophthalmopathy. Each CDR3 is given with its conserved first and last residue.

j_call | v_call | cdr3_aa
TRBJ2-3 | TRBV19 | CASSHPSSTDTQYF
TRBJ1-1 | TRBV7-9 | CASSFERRSSEAFF
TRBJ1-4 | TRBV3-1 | CASSQEGAPREKLFF
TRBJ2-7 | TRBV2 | CASNDAGGVYEQYF
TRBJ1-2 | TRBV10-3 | CAISDREGGYTF
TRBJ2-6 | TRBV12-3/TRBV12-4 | CASSLPLSGANVLTF
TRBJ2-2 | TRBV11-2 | CASSAFRGSGELFF
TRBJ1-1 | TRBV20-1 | CSARAGTGPEAFF
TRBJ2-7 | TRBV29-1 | CSVGGGGGGSYEQYF
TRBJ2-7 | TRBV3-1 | CASSPGVSYEQYF
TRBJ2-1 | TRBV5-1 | CASSLRSGLGSYNEQFF
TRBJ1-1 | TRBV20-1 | CSATPGTEAFF
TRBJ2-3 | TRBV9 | CASSVGLAGGTDTQYF
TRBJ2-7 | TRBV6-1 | CASTPGVAAGYEQYF
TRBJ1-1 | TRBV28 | CASSYRVGGAAFF
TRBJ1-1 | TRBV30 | CAWRTVILTEAFF
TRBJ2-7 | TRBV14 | CASSHARTSGGPIYEQYF
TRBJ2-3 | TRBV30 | CAWTASYTDTQYF
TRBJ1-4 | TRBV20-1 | CSARDFGSVNEKLFF
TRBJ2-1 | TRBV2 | CASSDERSSYNEQFF
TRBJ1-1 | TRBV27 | CASKGVRVLNTEAFF
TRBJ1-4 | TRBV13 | CASSLQRTGKEKLFF
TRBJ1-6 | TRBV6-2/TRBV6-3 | CASSYLTDRLHF
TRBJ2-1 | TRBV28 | CASSLRTRQVDEQFF
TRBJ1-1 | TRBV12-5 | CASGLRTNTEAFF
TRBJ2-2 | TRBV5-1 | CASSRDRSGTGELFF
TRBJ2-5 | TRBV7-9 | CASSLALAGETQYF
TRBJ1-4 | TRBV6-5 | CASSYGRANEKLFF
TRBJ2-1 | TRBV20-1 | CSARAKREARYEQFF
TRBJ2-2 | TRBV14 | CASSPGYGELFF
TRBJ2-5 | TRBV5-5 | CASTPGLAGETQYF
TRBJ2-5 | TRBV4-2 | CASSPAAPGKETQYF
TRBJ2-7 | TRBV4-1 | CASSQETSGTYEQYF
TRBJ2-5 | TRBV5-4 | CASSLRSGSGETQYF
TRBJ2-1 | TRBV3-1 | CASSMGLNNEQFF
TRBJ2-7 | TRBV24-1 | CATSDSTLTGEGEQYF
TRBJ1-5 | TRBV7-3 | CASSLIWGVENQPQHF
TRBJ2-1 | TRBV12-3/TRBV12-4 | CASRPRGGWSEQFF
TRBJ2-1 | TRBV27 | CASSSARGGISSYNEQFF
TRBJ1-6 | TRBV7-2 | CASSLRQGGGRFSSPLHF
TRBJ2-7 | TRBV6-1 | CASSPTADSYEQYF
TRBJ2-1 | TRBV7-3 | CASSLETGTYNEQFF
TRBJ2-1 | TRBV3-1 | CASSIRLAGSEQFF
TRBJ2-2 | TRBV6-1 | CASSEGLAVHTGELFF
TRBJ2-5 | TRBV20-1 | CSASLDWYQETQYF
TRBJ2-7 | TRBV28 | CASGFPDTTYEQYF
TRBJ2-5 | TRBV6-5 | CASSYGLESIQETQYF
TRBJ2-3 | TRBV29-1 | CSVGLTHGDTQYF
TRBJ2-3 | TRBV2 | CASSRLSMDTQYF
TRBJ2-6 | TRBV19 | CASSHHTGAGANVLTF